This TCR beta chain was observed in a study of blood T cells in healthy people across ages. Isolation recovered at least 6.5 million PBMCs from every sample. The total RNA that was extracted per sample amounted to at least 6 micrograms. Next came a second PCR, run for about 6 to 12 cycles, which used a sample-barcoded 5' primer along with a J-beta primer mix. TCRdb fed the 5' RACE reads into MiXCR, producing one record per CDR3 protein. The sample lists about 570,000 distinct CDR3 sequences, 27% occurring once. Findings of the study overall: Since the PBMCs were unsorted, naive and antigen-experienced cells could not be conclusively compared. Per-million-T-cell TCR beta diversity fell roughly linearly with age.

The CDR3 has 12 amino acids. J was trimmed by 13 bases and V by 2 bases; bases with no gene match: 6. In germline, CDR1 is DFQATT, CDR2 SNEGSKA (reference sequence). Only a few counts were recorded for this clonotype. Its antigen is unidentified. V is TRBV20-1 and J is TRBJ2-1, with 9 bases identical to TRBD2. The receptor was derived from a woman aged 70-85 years in good health. Sequencing input: blood. CDR3 nucleotides: TGCAGTGCTAGAATTTTAGCGGGGGAACAGTTCTTC. Protein sequence: CSARILAGEQFF.